Listed here are 6 T cell receptor beta chains from one sample, sequenced in a study of blood T cell repertoires in COVID-19. Method: immunoSEQ multiplex PCR; TCRdb's copy keeps in-frame clones and lacks some. The sample lists 250,000 to 350,000 clones; around 90% were seen once. What was sequenced was peripheral blood. These receptors came from a woman in her 30s with COVID-19, enrolled during active disease.

This rearrangement joins TRBV7-9 to TRBJ2-7; D is unresolved. This CDR3 contains 11 residues. Germline V gives CDR1 SEHNR, CDR2 FQNEAQ (reference sequence). The ends were cut back, 5 bases at V and 7 bases at J, with 9 bases in the middle. CDR3 in DNA: TGTGCCAGCAGCCGATCCAGGGAGCAGTACTTC. Encoded protein: CASSRSREQYF.

The sample holds a few counts of this clone. This chain joins TRBV5-4 and TRBJ1-1; the match to TRBD1 covers 7 bases. V shed 3 bases and J 0 bases; nucleotides not matched to a gene: 8. This CDR3 is built from 16 residues. Germline CDR1 reads SGHNT; CDR2 reads YYREEE (reference sequence). This CDR3 is CASSSVRDSLNTEAFF. Written as DNA, the CDR3 is TGTGCCAGCAGCTCAGTTAGGGACAGCTTGAACACTGAAGCTTTCTTT.

The V and J genes are TRBV5-1 and TRBJ2-1; TRBD2 aligns across 7 bases. The V gene end was trimmed by 5 bases and the J gene end by 8 bases; junction bases not matched to a gene: 10. The CDR3 is made up of 14 amino acids. CDR1 is SGHRS and CDR2 is YFSETQ in the germline V gene. CDR3 nucleotide sequence: TGCGCCAGCAGAAGGTGGGGGGGATCGGATGAGCAGTTCTTC. Its protein is CASRRWGGSDEQFF.

The chain couples TRBV27 to TRBJ1-6, with D possibly TRBD1 on 6 matching bases. Looked up from germline, CDR1 is MNHEY and CDR2 is SMNVEV (reference sequence). This CDR3 spans 16 amino acids. The V and J ends lost 5 bases and 9 bases respectively, with 20 bases between them. In nucleotides, the CDR3 is TGTGCCAGCAGTACCCTCGCGGGGGCCAGTAGTTCACCCCTCCACTTT. Protein sequence: CASSTLAGASSSPLHF.

The genes are TRBV9 and TRBJ2-7; 8 bases align to TRBD1. The germline gives CDR1 SGDLS, CDR2 YYNGEE. The V and J ends lost 0 bases and 4 bases, in that order; junction bases with no gene match: 6. The CDR3 runs to 15 residues. CDR3 bases: TGTGCCAGCAGCGTAGCTGGGACAGGTGTATACGAGCAGTACTTC. Its translation: CASSVAGTGVYEQYF. Together with reference TRBV9 and TRBJ2-7, the CDR3 gives the full variable domain: DSGVTQTPKHLITATGQRVTLRCSPRSGDLSVYWYQQSLDQGLQFLIQYYNGEERAKGNILERFSAQQFPDLHSELNLSSLELGDSALYFCASSVAGTGVYEQYFGPGTRLTVT.

The chain carries TRBV3-1 (or the pseudogene TRBV3-2) and TRBJ1-3; a possible D gene is TRBD1 (6 bases). Germline V gene data show CDR1 as LGHDT and CDR2 as YNNKEL (reference sequence). This CDR3 is 16 amino acids long. V lost 6 bases to trimming and J lost 4 bases, with 19 bases between them. The DNA for the CDR3 is TGTGCCAGCAGGCCCGGGGGAGGGGGGCCAGGAAACACCATATATTTT. As protein: CASRPGGGGPGNTIYF.